The clone carrying this T cell receptor beta chain is a singleton in its sample. V was cut by 4 bases and J by 7 bases, with 11 bases left in between. This CDR3 contains 13 residues. Germline V gene lookup returns CDR1 SGDLS and CDR2 YYNGEE. This record comes from a study of cytomegalovirus exposure and HLA in healthy donors. Method: immunoSEQ multiplex PCR; TCRdb's copy keeps in-frame clones and lacks some. The data hold around 200,000 clones, with 84% observed a single time. Sample: PBMCs. The clonotype originates from a young woman in good health and CMV-seropositive. This chain joins TRBV9 and TRBJ2-2; D may be TRBD1 (6 bases). Here the CDR3 reads CASSNHRDGELFF. The CDR3, as DNA: TGTGCCAGCAGCAACCACAGGGACGGGGAGCTGTTTTTT. The whole variable domain, remainder taken from reference TRBV9 and TRBJ2-2, is DSGVTQTPKHLITATGQRVTLRCSPRSGDLSVYWYQQSLDQGLQFLIQYYNGEERAKGNILERFSAQQFPDLHSELNLSSLELGDSALYFCASSNHRDGELFFGEGSRLTVL.